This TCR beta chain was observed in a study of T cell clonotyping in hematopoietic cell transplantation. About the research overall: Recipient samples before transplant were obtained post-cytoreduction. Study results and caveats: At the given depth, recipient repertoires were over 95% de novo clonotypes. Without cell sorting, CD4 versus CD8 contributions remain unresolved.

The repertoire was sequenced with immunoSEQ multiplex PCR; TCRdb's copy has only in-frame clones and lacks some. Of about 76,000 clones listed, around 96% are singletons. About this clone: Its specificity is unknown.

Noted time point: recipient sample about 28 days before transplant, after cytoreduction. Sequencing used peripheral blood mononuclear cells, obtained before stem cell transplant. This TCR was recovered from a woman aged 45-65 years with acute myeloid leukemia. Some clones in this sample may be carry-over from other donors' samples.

CDR3 nucleotides: TGTGCCAGTAGATGGGTGAGCTCTGGAAACACCATATATTTT. It encodes CASRWVSSGNTIYF. The chain combines TRBV19 with TRBJ1-3; no reliable D call. Germline V gene data show CDR1 as LNHDA and CDR2 as SQIVND (reference sequence). The CDR3 has 14 amino acids. Trimming removed 6 bases at V and 0 bases at J, with 9 bases between. Filled out from reference TRBV19 and TRBJ1-3, the complete variable domain reads DGGITQSPKYLFRKEGQNVTLSCEQNLNHDAMYWYRQDPGQGLRLIYYSQIVNDFQKGDIAEGYSVSREKKESFPLTVTSAQKNPTAFYLCASRWVSSGNTIYFGEGSWLTVV.